This T cell receptor beta chain was identified in a study of shared clonotypes between healthy human individuals (dated by TCRdb to about 2020). Describing the broader study: The cohort comprised two women and a few men aged 18 to 49 years. To increase sequencing depth and limit assay-specific biases, different laboratories used diverse techniques to prepare libraries and sequence TCR repertoires. To estimate repertoire size and how much clonotypes are shared between individuals, the study performed deep sequencing of blood TCR repertoires from a handful of healthy adults. Each donor's leukapheresis produced roughly between roughly 0.85 and 10 billion PBMCs. For each donor, CD4 naive and CD4 memory were each run on three plates, CD8 naive on two plates, and CD8 memory on one plate. The investigation overall reported the following: Compared with non-shared clonotypes, the clonotypes found in all four sorted-subset donors had higher generation probabilities. Estimated clonotype richness was generally larger for naive than for memory subsets. Sampling was limited to blood, and TCR repertoires in tissue likely differ from TCR repertoires in blood. About 4.5% of naive CD4, 3.5% of naive CD8, 2.3% of memory CD4, and around 0.4% of memory CD8 clonotypes were shared across several donors. Because the study included a small number of donors, the genetic and exposure-history diversity represented was limited. Based on pairwise subsampling, the degree of clonotype sharing among donors was expected to be affected by sequencing depth. Rarefaction of sorted-subset datasets indicated incomplete sequencing despite the large sequencing depth.

Using the deep immunoSEQ assay, multiplex PCR amplified TCR CDR3 regions from genomic DNA. Genomic DNA extracted from each cell subset was distributed evenly over all wells of several immunoSEQ 96-well plates, and each plate served as one replicate. For sorted subsets, about 200 ng genomic DNA, equal to some 30,000 T cell genomes, was loaded into each replicate PCR. The purified libraries were quantified using a Qubit 3.0 fluorometer, sized with a Bioanalyzer 2100, and then quantified again using the KAPA Library Quantification kit. Every immunoSEQ 96-well plate was sequenced on a dedicated single-read 150-cycle Illumina NextSeq 550 flow cell. Per the source publication's procedure: Because the immunoSEQ output included only junctional sequences and no quality scores, the filtering could not be the same as the filtering used for full-length reads. To assign V/J genes and CDR3, sequences were annotated using PyIR, a Python wrapper for IgBLAST v1.9, with IMGT germline references. Any read was removed if the V/J assignment was weak (E-value above 1e-6), the CDR3 was missing, or the read contained stop codons, out-of-frame junctions, or ambiguous translated residues. V3J clonotypes were defined as sequences sharing an identical inferred V gene, J gene, and CDR3 amino acid sequence. The percentage overlap between two repertoires was calculated by dividing the number of shared unique clonotypes by the size of the smaller repertoire. Three approaches were used to assess repertoire richness: RTK rarefaction, the Chao1 estimator, and Recon v2.1 estimates of unobserved clonotypes. Generation probabilities for all TCRbeta clonotypes obtained by the gDNA method from a handful of donors were computed using OLGA. TCRdb holds this immuneACCESS table with in-frame rearrangements only. Some clones are missing; in checked studies, unresolved V genes explain under half, and the rest has no known cause. Clone size and the V and J calls come from that table; the DNA yielded D and trimming. The sample table shows roughly 1.5 million clones, and about 98% are seen once. Around 0.47% of the sample is in the top ten clones.

On this clone: This receptor's antigen is unknown. Per-base qualities were not stored, and no clone one base away is much larger.

In the germline V gene, CDR1 corresponds to LGHNA and CDR2 to YNFKEQ. V gives up 1 base and J gives up 3 bases, and the segment between their germline ends measures 17 bases. From the cysteine up to the phenylalanine, the CDR3 has a length of 17 residues. Only the CDR3 part of the read is kept: 51 bases, read in frame from the first base. The donors were healthy, HIV-negative adults who had no recently reported acute infections or vaccinations. Every donor was a Caucasian adult living in Nashville, Tennessee, USA. CD4+ T cells were enriched by magnetic negative selection, after which naive cells were positively selected on CD45RA and the negative fraction was taken as the memory subset. Blood was obtained by leukapheresis, after which PBMCs were separated by Ficoll-Histopaque density gradient centrifugation and cryopreserved in liquid nitrogen vapor phase. Purity and quantity of every magnetically sorted T cell population were checked by analytical flow cytometry. From each sorted fraction, genomic DNA was isolated and quantified by UV absorbance on a Nanodrop 2000c.

The specimen sequenced was naive CD4+ T cells sorted from blood. The intended sense of this specimen's cell subset or site label: CD45RA+ positively selected. This receptor was identified in a man between 25 and 39 years old in good health. The V and J segments used are TRBV4-2 and TRBJ2-3; the D segment could be TRBD2, given 7 matching bases. The bases read TGTGCCAGCAGCCAAGCGCGGGCCAGGGGAGGGACAGATACGCAGTATTTT. This sequence encodes CASSQARARGGTDTQYF.